The source of this T cell receptor beta chain is a study of cytomegalovirus exposure and HLA in healthy donors. Primers: 60 Vbeta forward and 13 Jbeta reverse. Here immunoSEQ multiplex PCR was the method, and the copy in TCRdb shows in-frame clones only, minus some. In the table there are more than 120,000 clones, about 79% of which are singletons. The receptor comes from a male donor in good health and CMV-seronegative. Sequencing input: PBMCs.

CDR3 sequence: CSVSSSPLGRNTIYF. CDR3 nucleotides: TGCAGCGTCTCTTCTTCGCCGCTGGGCAGAAACACCATATATTTT. The rearrangement links TRBV29-1 to TRBJ1-3; D not resolved. Germline-derived CDR1 and CDR2 are SQVTM and ANQGSEA. This CDR3 region has 15 residues. Trimming removed 6 bases at V and 5 bases at J, with 20 bases between.